The next 13 T cell receptor beta chains were all read from a single sample in a study of T-cell memory formation after mild COVID-19. TCRdb re-called the 5' RACE reads through MiXCR, storing one row per CDR3 protein. Of a few hundred thousand distinct CDR3 sequences in the sample, roughly 10% were seen once. Sequenced: PBMCs or a T cell subset sorted from them (not recorded which). These receptors were taken from a man aged 18 to 35 who had mild COVID-19 (a few samples of this study predate the infection). Cell type and time point are not known.

This clonotype was found a few times. The genes are TRBV6-5 and TRBJ2-7; 9 nucleotides agree with TRBD1. CDR3 length: 15 residues. The V and J ends lost 1 base and 3 bases, in that order; junction bases with no gene match: 4. Germline CDR1 reads MNHEY; CDR2 reads SVGAGI. The CDR3 DNA follows: TGTGCCAGCAGTTACTGGACAGGGGCGGGCTACGAGCAGTACTTC. This encodes CASSYWTGAGYEQYF.

This clonotype was recorded at least ten times. The CDR3 spells CASAWGRSYNEQFF. The CDR3 nucleotides read TGTGCCAGTGCATGGGGTCGCTCCTACAATGAGCAGTTCTTC. V is TRBV19 and J is TRBJ2-1; no clear D gene. V was shortened by 8 bases and J by 0 bases, with 11 bases between the two germline ends. This CDR3 contains 14 residues. Germline CDR1 and CDR2: LNHDA and SQIVND (reference sequence).

V and J are TRBV20-1 and TRBJ1-5, with 8 nucleotides matching TRBD1. The V gene end was trimmed by 3 bases and the J gene end by 3 bases; junction bases not matched to a gene: 4. The CDR3 loop spans 14 amino acids. Germline lookup yields CDR1 DFQATT and CDR2 SNEGSKA (reference sequence). CDR3 nucleotide sequence: TGCAGTGCTAGTAGGACAGGGAACAATCAGCCCCAGCATTTT. It codes for CSASRTGNNQPQHF.

This chain connects TRBV7-9 to TRBJ1-6; D ambiguous. This CDR3 is 17 amino acids long. Germline CDR1 reads SEHNR; CDR2 reads FQNEAQ (reference sequence). Trimming took 4 bases from V and 2 from J, leaving 15 bases between them. DNA of the CDR3: TGTGCCAGCAGCTCCGGAGAGGGAAATCCCTATAATTCACCCCTCCACTTT. This translates into CASSSGEGNPYNSPLHF.

This clonotype was found a few times. The rearrangement joins TRBV5-1 to TRBJ2-1; TRBD2 aligns across 7 bases. V shed 5 bases, J shed 8 bases, and the junction held 13 bases outside the gene matches. CDR3 length: 15 residues. Per the germline V gene, CDR1 is SGHRS and CDR2 is YFSETQ. This chain's CDR3 is CASRLRLLAGDEQFF. The CDR3 DNA follows: TGCGCCAGCAGATTGCGACTCCTGGCGGGGGATGAGCAGTTCTTC.

The rearrangement joins TRBV12-3 or TRBV12-4 to TRBJ2-7; possible D gene TRBD1, 5 bases. With 1 base removed from V and 0 bases from J, the gap between germline ends came to 13 bases. The CDR3 consists of 16 residues. DNA for the CDR3: TGTGCCAGCAGTTTAGTCAGGGCCACCCTCTCCTACGAGCAGTACTTC. Its translation: CASSLVRATLSYEQYF.

In this sample, this clonotype turned up a few times. V usage is TRBV24-1 and J usage is TRBJ2-5, with D tentatively TRBD1 (6 bases). Germline assignment: CDR1 KGHDR and CDR2 SFDVKD. This CDR3 is built from 13 residues. V was pared by 7 bases and J by 7 bases, with 15 bases between. CDR3 protein: CATSSGTHGTQYF. The CDR3 DNA sequence: TGTGCCACCAGCAGTGGGACACACGGGACCCAGTACTTC.

This clonotype was observed a handful of times. The chain joins TRBV7-3 to TRBJ2-1; D remains unclear. CDR3 length equals 14 residues. CDR1 and CDR2 from the germline V gene are SGHTA and FQGTGA. V dropped 5 bases and J dropped 0 bases, with 8 bases sitting between them. The CDR3 coding sequence is TGTGCCAGCAGCATTCGGGCCTCCTACAATGAGCAGTTCTTC. Protein sequence: CASSIRASYNEQFF.

V gene TRBV6-5 combines with J gene TRBJ1-2, with 8 bases that match TRBD1. Germline loops: CDR1 MNHEY, CDR2 SVGAGI. With V trimmed by 10 bases and J by 5 bases, 6 bases remained unmatched. The CDR3 contains 12 residues. The CDR3 loop reads CATHNRGYGYTF. CDR3 bases: TGTGCCACCCATAACAGGGGGTATGGCTACACCTTC.

V is TRBV19 and J is TRBJ1-6, with D perhaps matching TRBD1 (6 bases). CDR3 length: 13 amino acids. V was trimmed by 3 bases and J by 6 bases, leaving 6 bases between them. The germline V gene encodes CDR1 LNHDA and CDR2 SQIVND (reference sequence). In nucleotides, the CDR3 is TGTGCCAGTAGTATCAGGGGTAATTCACCCCTCCACTTT. As protein: CASSIRGNSPLHF. The complete variable domain, with remaining parts taken from reference TRBV19 and TRBJ1-6, reads DGGITQSPKYLFRKEGQNVTLSCEQNLNHDAMYWYRQDPGQGLRLIYYSQIVNDFQKGDIAEGYSVSREKKESFPLTVTSAQKNPTAFYLCASSIRGNSPLHFGNGTRLTVT.

This clonotype was recorded at least ten times. The chain uses TRBV7-2 and TRBJ1-1, with 9 bases lining up with TRBD1. V trimming: 5 bases; J trimming: 3 bases; junction bases outside the gene matches: 4. Germline V gene lookup returns CDR1 SGHTA and CDR2 FQGNSA. The CDR3 has 14 amino acids. CDR3 DNA sequence: TGTGCCAGCAGCAATCGACAGGGGGACACTGAAGCTTTCTTT. Its translation is CASSNRQGDTEAFF.

The chain links TRBV7-9 to TRBJ2-2; D tentatively reads TRBD1 or TRBD2 (6 bases each). The CDR3 contains 17 residues. Germline lookup yields CDR1 SEHNR and CDR2 FQNEAQ (reference sequence). V was trimmed by 5 bases and J by 5 bases, leaving 21 bases between them. CDR3 sequence: CASSPGFRGPRTGELFF. The CDR3 coding sequence is TGTGCCAGCAGCCCTGGGTTCCGGGGGCCGAGGACCGGGGAGCTGTTTTTT. Drawing the rest from reference TRBV7-9 and TRBJ2-2, the complete variable domain is DTGVSQNPRHKITKRGQNVTFRCDPISEHNRLYWYRQTLGQGPEFLTYFQNEAQLEKSRLLSDRFSAERPKGSFSTLEIQRTEQGDSAMYLCASSPGFRGPRTGELFFGEGSRLTVL.

The genes are TRBV15 and TRBJ2-1; D unclear. The V and J ends lost 1 base and 2 bases respectively, with 12 bases between them. Germline CDR1 is LNHNV and CDR2 is YYDKDF (reference sequence). The CDR3 is made up of 16 amino acids. CDR3: CATSRASFETYNEQFF. For the CDR3, the DNA is TGTGCCACCAGCAGAGCCAGCTTTGAGACCTACAATGAGCAGTTCTTC.